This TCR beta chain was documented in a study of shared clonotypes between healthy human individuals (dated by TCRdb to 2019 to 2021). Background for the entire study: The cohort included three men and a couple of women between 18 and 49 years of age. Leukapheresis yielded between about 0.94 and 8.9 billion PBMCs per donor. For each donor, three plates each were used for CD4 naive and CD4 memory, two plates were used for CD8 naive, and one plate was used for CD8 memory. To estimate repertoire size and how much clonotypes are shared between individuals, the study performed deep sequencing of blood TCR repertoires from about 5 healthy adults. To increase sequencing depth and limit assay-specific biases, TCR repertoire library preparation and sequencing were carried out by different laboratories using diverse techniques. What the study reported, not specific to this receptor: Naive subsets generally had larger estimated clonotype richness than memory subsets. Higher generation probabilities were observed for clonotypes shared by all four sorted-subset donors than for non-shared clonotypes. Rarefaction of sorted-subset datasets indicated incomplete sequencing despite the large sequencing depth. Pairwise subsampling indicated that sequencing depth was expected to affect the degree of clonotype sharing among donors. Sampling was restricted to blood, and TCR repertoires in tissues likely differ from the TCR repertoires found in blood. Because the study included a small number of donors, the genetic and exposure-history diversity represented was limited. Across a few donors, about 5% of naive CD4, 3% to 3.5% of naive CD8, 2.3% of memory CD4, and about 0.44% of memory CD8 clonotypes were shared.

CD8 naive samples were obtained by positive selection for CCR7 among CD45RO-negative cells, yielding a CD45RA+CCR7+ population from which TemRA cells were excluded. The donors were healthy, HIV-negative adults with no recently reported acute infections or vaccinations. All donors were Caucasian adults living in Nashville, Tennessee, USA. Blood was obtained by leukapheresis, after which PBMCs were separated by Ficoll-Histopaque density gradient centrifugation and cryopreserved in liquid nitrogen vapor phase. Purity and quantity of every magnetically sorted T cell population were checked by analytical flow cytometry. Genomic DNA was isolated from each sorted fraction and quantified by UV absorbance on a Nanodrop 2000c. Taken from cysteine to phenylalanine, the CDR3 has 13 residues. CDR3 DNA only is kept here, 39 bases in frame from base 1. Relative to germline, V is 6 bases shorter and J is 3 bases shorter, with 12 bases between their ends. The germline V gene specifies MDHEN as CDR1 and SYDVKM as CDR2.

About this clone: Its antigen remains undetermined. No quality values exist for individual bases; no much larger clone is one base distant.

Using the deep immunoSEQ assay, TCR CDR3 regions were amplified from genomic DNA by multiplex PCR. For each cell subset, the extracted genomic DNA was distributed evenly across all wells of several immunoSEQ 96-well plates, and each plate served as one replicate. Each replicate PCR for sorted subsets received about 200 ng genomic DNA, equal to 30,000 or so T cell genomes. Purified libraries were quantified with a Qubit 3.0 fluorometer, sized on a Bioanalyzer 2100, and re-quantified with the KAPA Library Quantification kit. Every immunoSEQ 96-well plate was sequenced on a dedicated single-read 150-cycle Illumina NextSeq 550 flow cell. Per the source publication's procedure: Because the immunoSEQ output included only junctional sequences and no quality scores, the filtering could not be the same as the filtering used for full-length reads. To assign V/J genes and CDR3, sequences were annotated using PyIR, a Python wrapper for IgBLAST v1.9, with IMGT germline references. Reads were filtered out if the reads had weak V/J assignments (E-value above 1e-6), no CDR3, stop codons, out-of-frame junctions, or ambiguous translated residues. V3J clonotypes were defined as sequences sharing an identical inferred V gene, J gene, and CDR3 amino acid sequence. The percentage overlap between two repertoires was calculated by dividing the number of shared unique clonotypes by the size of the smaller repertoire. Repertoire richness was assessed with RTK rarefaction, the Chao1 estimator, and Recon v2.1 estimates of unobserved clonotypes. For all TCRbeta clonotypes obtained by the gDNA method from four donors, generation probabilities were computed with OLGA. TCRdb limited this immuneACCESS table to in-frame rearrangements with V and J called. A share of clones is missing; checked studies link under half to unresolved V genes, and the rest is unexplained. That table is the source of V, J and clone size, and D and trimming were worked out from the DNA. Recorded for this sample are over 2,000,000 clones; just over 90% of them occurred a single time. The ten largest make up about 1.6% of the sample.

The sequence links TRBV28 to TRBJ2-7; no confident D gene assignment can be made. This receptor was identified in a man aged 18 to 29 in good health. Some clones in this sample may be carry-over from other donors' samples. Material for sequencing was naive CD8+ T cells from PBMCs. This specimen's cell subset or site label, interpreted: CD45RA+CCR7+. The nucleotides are TGTGCCAGCAGAGAGGACGGTTTCTACGAGCAGTACTTC. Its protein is CASREDGFYEQYF.